This TCR beta chain stems from a study of cytomegalovirus exposure and HLA in healthy donors. CDR1 is SQVTM, CDR2 ANQGSEA, per germline. The CDR3 consists of 15 residues. Details on this clone: Germline and junction disagree at one end, which may indicate a read error.

The PCR ran on 60 Vbeta and 13 Jbeta primers. This table comes from immunoSEQ multiplex PCR, and its TCRdb copy is limited to in-frame clones, with some not included. The profile covers roughly 160,000 clones, with about three quarters appearing a single time and approximately 3.4% taken by the ten largest. V is TRBV29-1 and J is TRBJ2-4; 8 bases agree with TRBD1. The TCR originated in a woman between 45 and 65 years old in good health and CMV-seropositive. The source material was PBMCs. The CDR3 spells CSVVDRVIAKNSQYF. For the CDR3, the DNA is TGCAGCGTTGTGGACAGGGTGATAGCCAAAAACAGTCAGTACTTC. The variable domain in full, with the rest retrieved from reference TRBV29-1 and TRBJ2-4, is SAVISQKPSRDICQRGTSLTIQCQVDSQVTMMFWYRQQPGQSLTLIATANQGSEATYESGFVIDKFPISRPNLTFSTLTVSNMSPEDSSIYLCSVVDRVIAKNSQYFGAGTRLSVL.